The T cell receptor beta chain described here comes from a study of T cell repertoires in cytomegalovirus infection. Study-level results: Clonotypes of TCR beta that were HLA-C-restricted and CMV-specific dominated the ex vivo response. The cumulative frequency of public TCR beta families distinguished individuals who carried CMV together with the relevant HLA.

This clonotype was seen many times. The target antigen is unknown. The germline V and J ends were trimmed by 1 base and 5 bases, with 17 bases remaining between them. The CDR3 has 16 amino acids. TCRdb redid the calling of the reads with MiXCR, one entry per CDR3 protein. The sample yields roughly 77,000 distinct CDR3 sequences, under 4.5% seen once. Sequencing was performed on PBMCs. This clonotype originated in a human donor in good health (CMV status not recorded). Some clones in this sample may be carry-over from other donors' samples. V is TRBV12-3 or TRBV12-4 and J is TRBJ2-5; D might be TRBD1 or TRBD2, each matching 5 bases. The CDR3 protein is CASSLVFGTAWETQYF. The CDR3 DNA is TGTGCCAGCAGTTTAGTTTTCGGGACGGCTTGGGAGACCCAGTACTTC.